Presented here are 30 T cell receptor beta chains from one specimen sequenced in a study of T cells in Graves' hyperthyroidism and ophthalmopathy. TCR beta CDR3 regions were amplified from RNA transcripts. HTBI primers drove first-round RT-PCR of the TCR CDR3. TCRdb re-called the multiplex PCR reads with MiXCR, one entry per CDR3 protein. The sample has 89,000 or so distinct CDR3 sequences, approximately 40% seen once; the top ten hold roughly 10%. The sequenced sample was peripheral blood or thyroid tissue (not recorded which). The receptors shown here come from a woman aged 25-40 years with Graves' hyperthyroidism.

This clonotype came up a few times. Just one base apart from a much larger clone, this may be a read error. J is TRBJ2-7 and V is TRBV20-1, with 7 bases aligning to TRBD2. This CDR3 has 15 amino acids. CDR1 is DFQATT and CDR2 is SNEGSKA in the germline V gene (reference sequence). After removal of 0 bases from V and 2 bases from J, the junction contained 7 bases not matched to a gene. This CDR3 reads CSARDTSESPYEQYF. CDR3 coding DNA: TGCAGTGCTAGAGATACTAGCGAGAGCCCCTACGAGCAGTACTTC.

V gene TRBV2 combines with J gene TRBJ1-5; 10 bases are shared with TRBD1. Germline CDR1 and CDR2: SNHLY and FYNNEI. The CDR3 loop spans 15 amino acids. The ends lost 8 bases at V and 5 bases at J; junction bases unmatched: 9. The CDR3: CASYTPGTGDQPQHF. The CDR3 nucleotides read TGTGCCAGCTATACCCCCGGGACAGGGGATCAGCCCCAGCATTTT.

At least ten counts were recorded for this clonotype. The chain combines TRBV7-8 with TRBJ2-5; no firm D call. Germline loops: CDR1 SGHVS, CDR2 FQNEAQ. V was pared by 1 base and J by 5 bases, with 8 bases between. The CDR3 consists of 13 residues. In DNA form, the CDR3 reads TGTGCCAGCAGCTTAGAAAGGACGGAGACCCAGTACTTC. It encodes CASSLERTETQYF.

The V and J genes are TRBV5-6 and TRBJ2-7; 9 bases are a match to TRBD2. Germline CDR1 SGHDT, CDR2 YYEEEE. After removal of 3 bases from V and 8 bases from J, the junction contained 3 bases not matched to a gene. The CDR3 contains 12 residues. CDR3 region: CASSSSGNQQYF. CDR3 coding DNA: TGTGCCAGCAGCTCTAGCGGGAACCAGCAGTACTTC. The whole variable domain, remainder taken from reference TRBV5-6 and TRBJ2-7, is DAGVTQSPTHLIKTRGQQVTLRCSPKSGHDTVSWYQQALGQGPQFIFQYYEEEERQRGNFPDRFSGHQFPNYSSELNVNALLLGDSALYLCASSSSGNQQYFGPGTRLTVT.

About this clonotype itself: Here the CDR3 omits its conserved ending phenylalanine or tryptophan, so a read error is the likely source. J is TRBJ1-1 and V is TRBV15; D uncertain. Between the trimmed V and J ends, which lost 3 bases and 8 bases, there was a span of 10 bases. The CDR3 contains 12 residues. Germline CDR1 LNHNV, CDR2 YYDKDF (reference sequence). CDR3 region: CATSSSSLEAFL. In DNA, the CDR3 is TGTGCCACCAGCAGCTCTAGTCTAGAAGCTTTCCTT.

The CDR3 bases are TGTGCCAGCGTAAAGGGGGATTCTCGGAGGGGCCCCTACGAGCAGTACTTC. Translated: CASVKGDSRRGPYEQYF. The rearrangement uses TRBV2 and TRBJ2-7; TRBD1 or TRBD2 may be the D gene (6 bases each). The CDR3 length is 17 residues. Germline CDR1 reads SNHLY; CDR2 reads FYNNEI. The V gene lost 8 bases and the J gene lost 2 bases, with 25 bases spanning the gap.

A word on this clonotype: Germline and junction disagree at one end, which may indicate a read error. This rearrangement joins TRBV3-1 to TRBJ1-1, with D uncertain. CDR1 LGHDT and CDR2 YNNKEL come from the germline V gene (reference sequence). This CDR3 region has 15 residues. CDR3 protein: CASSQEDGLRTEASF. CDR3 coding DNA: TGTGCCAGCAGCCAAGAAGATGGTTTGAGGACTGAAGCTTCCTTT.

The chain has TRBV6-1 and TRBJ2-5; 9 bases align to TRBD1. The junction had 4 bases not matched to a gene; V was cut back by 6 bases and J by 5 bases. The CDR3 loop spans 13 amino acids. Germline V gene sequence: CDR1 MNHNS, CDR2 SASEGT. The CDR3: CASRGQGGETQYF. The CDR3 coding sequence is TGTGCCAGCAGGGGACAGGGCGGGGAGACCCAGTACTTC.

This clonotype was counted at least ten times. The V call is TRBV5-5, the J call TRBJ1-5; the D is unclear. Germline V lookup: CDR1 SGHKS, CDR2 YYEKEE (reference sequence). The CDR3 length is 15 residues. Trimming removed 0 bases at V and 0 bases at J, with 7 bases between. The CDR3 region has the DNA TGTGCCAGCAGCTTGGGGCACCATAGCAATCAGCCCCAGCATTTT. Translated, it gives CASSLGHHSNQPQHF.

This clonotype occurred a few times. A much larger clone differs by one base, so this may be a read error. The rearrangement joins TRBV13 to TRBJ1-2; D not certain. The CDR3 is 14 residues long. Germline CDR1 is PRHDT and CDR2 is FYEKMQ (reference sequence). V lost 5 bases to trimming and J lost 8 bases, with 18 bases between them. CDR3 protein: CASSPWVLRRGYTF. The DNA for the CDR3 is TGTGCCAGCAGCCCTTGGGTCTTACGCCGAGGCTACACCTTC.

This clonotype showed up many times. V usage is TRBV5-1 and J usage is TRBJ2-7, with D hard to call. Deletions cut 4 bases from V and 3 bases from J, with 14 bases between. The length of the CDR3 is 14 residues. Germline CDR1 reads SGHRS; CDR2 reads YFSETQ. DNA for the CDR3: TGCGCCAGCAGCGGGAACCGGGCCGACTACGAGCAGTACTTC. Translation gives CASSGNRADYEQYF.

This clonotype was found a few times. The CDR3 DNA sequence: TGTGCCAGTAGTATAGTTCTAACTGGGGCGGGAGGCGCAGATACGCAGTATTTT. This translates into CASSIVLTGAGGADTQYF. The V call is TRBV19, the J call TRBJ2-3; TRBD2 matches 8 bases. There are 18 residues in the CDR3. Germline CDR1 and CDR2: LNHDA and SQIVND (reference sequence). The J segment lost 4 bases and the V segment lost 1 base, leaving 13 bases of the junction unmatched.

Comments on this clonotype: This may be a read error, as it is one base from a much larger clone. This chain uses TRBV30 with TRBJ1-1; D is uncertain. The CDR3 length is 10 residues. Germline loops: CDR1 GTSNPN, CDR2 SVGIG (reference sequence). CDR3 nucleotides: TGTGCCTGGAGTAAAACTGGAGCTTTCTTT. Its translation is CAWSKTGAFF.

Comment on this clonotype: Possible read error: a much larger clone is one base away. The CDR3 here is CASSLGVVSTDTRYF. CDR3 sequence (DNA): TGTGCCAGCAGCTTAGGAGTTGTTAGCACAGATACGCGGTATTTT. V is TRBV7-9 and J is TRBJ2-3; no firm D call. Germline CDR1 SEHNR, CDR2 FQNEAQ (reference sequence). The CDR3 runs to 15 residues.

This clonotype was recorded at least ten times. This chain connects TRBV20-1 to TRBJ1-2; D unclear. The CDR3 spans 14 residues. Trimming shortened V by 3 bases and J by 7 bases, and 18 bases separated the two germline ends. The germline V gene encodes CDR1 DFQATT and CDR2 SNEGSKA (reference sequence). CDR3 coding DNA: TGCAGTGCTAGGGCGGGATACCAGGAGGGTGGCTACACCTTC. It specifies CSARAGYQEGGYTF.

This clonotype appeared many times. J is TRBJ2-5 and V is TRBV11-2; a possible D gene is TRBD1 (7 bases). With 0 bases removed from V and 5 bases from J, the gap between germline ends came to 16 bases. Germline V CDR1 and CDR2: SGHAT, FQNNGV. This CDR3 has 16 amino acids. CDR3 bases: TGTGCCAGCAGCTTAGATAGACAGGGAGGTTGGGAGACCCAGTACTTC. Its translation is CASSLDRQGGWETQYF. The full variable domain, its missing parts supplied by reference TRBV11-2 and TRBJ2-5, is EAGVAQSPRYKIIEKRQSVAFWCNPISGHATLYWYQQILGQGPKLLIQFQNNGVVDDSQLPKDRFSAERLKGVDSTLKIQPAKLEDSAVYLCASSLDRQGGWETQYFGPGTRLLVL.

The V and J genes are TRBV5-3 and TRBJ2-6; D gene unclear. TRBV5-3 is filed as an ORF, its function uncertain. V was pared by 8 bases and J by 4 bases, with 25 bases between. The CDR3 extends over 18 amino acids. DNA of the CDR3: TGTGCCAGCAGTTTAGGTTTCGGGCCCCGTTTCGGGGCCAACGTCCTGACTTTC. Translated, it gives CASSLGFGPRFGANVLTF.

This clonotype was observed many times. The genes are TRBV5-5 and TRBJ2-7; weak D call: TRBD1 (5 bases). Trimming pared 0 bases from V and 2 bases from J, leaving 15 bases between. CDR1 is SGHKS and CDR2 is YYEKEE in the germline V gene (reference sequence). The length of the CDR3 is 16 residues. The CDR3 is CASSLVAWAGTYEQYF. The CDR3, as DNA: TGTGCCAGCAGCTTGGTTGCTTGGGCAGGGACCTACGAGCAGTACTTC.

Comments on this clonotype: The conserved phenylalanine or tryptophan is not found at the CDR3 terminus, so this likely reflects a read error. The chain carries TRBV2 and TRBJ1-1; TRBD1 might be the D (5 bases). CDR3 size: 16 residues. V lost 7 bases and J 3 bases, leaving 21 bases between the germline ends. From germline, CDR1 is SNHLY and CDR2 FYNNEI. In nucleotides, the CDR3 is TGTGCCAGCACTTCGGGACTACCTTACGGGGACACTGAAGCTTTCCTT. This encodes CASTSGLPYGDTEAFL.

V gene TRBV7-2 combines with J gene TRBJ1-1, with D unclear. The V gene lost 2 bases and the J gene lost 1 base, with 14 bases spanning the gap. Germline V gene data show CDR1 as SGHTA and CDR2 as FQGNSA. The CDR3 is made up of 16 amino acids. The CDR3 DNA sequence: TGTGCCAGCAGCTTACGGAACGCTCCCAGGAACACTGAAGCTTTCTTT. Amino acids: CASSLRNAPRNTEAFF.

The chain links TRBV7-2 to TRBJ2-7; possibly TRBD1 for D (6 bases). V was clipped by 1 base and J by 6 bases, with 10 bases between them. The CDR3 has 13 residues. The germline V gene has CDR1 SGHTA and CDR2 FQGNSA. The CDR3 DNA sequence: TGTGCCAGCAGCTTAGGGGGGCTAGCCGAGCAGTACTTC. Translated: CASSLGGLAEQYF. Filled out from reference TRBV7-2 and TRBJ2-7, the complete variable domain reads GAGVSQSPSNKVTEKGKDVELRCDPISGHTALYWYRQSLGQGLEFLIYFQGNSAPDKSGLPSDRFSAERTGGSVSTLTIQRTQQEDSAVYLCASSLGGLAEQYFGPGTRLTVT.

At least ten counts were recorded for this clonotype. J is TRBJ2-3 and V is TRBV7-6, with D perhaps matching TRBD2 (5 bases). V was trimmed by 1 base and J by 2 bases, leaving 7 bases between them. This CDR3 has 14 residues. The V gene's germline CDR1 is SGHVS and CDR2 FNYEAQ. For the CDR3, the DNA is TGTGCCAGCAGCTTAGATAGCGCCACAGATACGCAGTATTTT. Translating gives CASSLDSATDTQYF.

By share, this clonotype ranks as medium-sized (0.01 to 0.1%). This chain uses TRBV10-3 with TRBJ1-2; 7 nucleotides line up with TRBD1. The CDR3 extends over 14 amino acids. The germline V gene encodes CDR1 ENHRY and CDR2 SYGVKD. V gave up 9 bases and J gave up 6 bases; unmatched junction bases: 13. The CDR3 nucleotides read TGTGCCATTGCCAACAGGGGAGTGGAAGATGGCTACACCTTC. Translation: CAIANRGVEDGYTF.

The CDR3 DNA sequence: TGCAGTGCTAGAGAACCAACGGGACCTGAGCAGTACTTC. This sequence encodes CSAREPTGPEQYF. The chain joins TRBV20-1 to TRBJ2-7; D is perhaps TRBD1 or TRBD2 (5 bases each). There are 13 residues in the CDR3. Between the trimmed V and J ends, which lost 0 bases and 7 bases, there was a span of 13 bases. CDR1 is DFQATT and CDR2 is SNEGSKA in the germline V gene (reference sequence).

The gene calls are TRBV2 and TRBJ1-4, with 7 bases lining up with TRBD1. Germline CDR1 and CDR2: SNHLY and FYNNEI. The CDR3 runs to 14 residues. With 5 bases clipped from V and 8 bases from J, the junction kept 8 bases outside the gene matches. The CDR3 coding sequence is TGTGCCAGCAGTCCCGGGACAGTCGACGAAAAACTGTTTTTT. This encodes CASSPGTVDEKLFF.

This clonotype came up many times. V usage is TRBV20-1 and J usage is TRBJ2-3; 12 nucleotides agree with TRBD2. The CDR3 covers 17 residues. Trimming cost V 3 bases and J 3 bases; bases outside gene matches: 10. Per the germline V gene, CDR1 is DFQATT and CDR2 is SNEGSKA (reference sequence). The CDR3 here is CSARGLAGQEYTDTQYF. CDR3 in DNA: TGCAGTGCTAGGGGACTAGCGGGTCAGGAGTATACAGATACGCAGTATTTT.

As regards this clonotype: The CDR3 carries no conserved terminal phenylalanine or tryptophan, so it likely arises from a read error. The genes are TRBV11-1 and TRBJ2-2; 7 bases are shared with TRBD2. The CDR3 length is 17 residues. After removal of 3 bases from V and 1 base from J, the junction contained 8 bases not matched to a gene. Per the germline V gene, CDR1 is SGHAT and CDR2 is FQDESV (reference sequence). The CDR3 is CASSLTSINRNTGELFS. The DNA of the CDR3 is TGTGCCAGCAGCTTGACTAGCATAAATCGGAACACCGGGGAGCTGTTTTCT.

DNA of the CDR3: TGTGCCAGCAGCTCATATGAGACCCAGTACTTC. Protein sequence: CASSSYETQYF. V gene TRBV7-2 combines with J gene TRBJ2-5; D is ambiguous. Germline values: CDR1 SGHTA, CDR2 FQGNSA. Deletions cut 4 bases from V and 5 bases from J, with 5 bases between. This CDR3 is built from 11 residues.

The rearrangement joins TRBV20-1 to TRBJ2-7; 13 nucleotides match TRBD2. Germline CDR1 is DFQATT and CDR2 is SNEGSKA (reference sequence). V was clipped by 6 bases and J by 7 bases; unmatched bases: 6. This CDR3 is built from 13 residues. The chain's CDR3 is CSARTSGSWEQYF. In DNA form, the CDR3 reads TGCAGTGCAAGGACTAGCGGGAGTTGGGAGCAGTACTTC.

This clonotype was seen many times. The chain joins TRBV5-1 to TRBJ1-1; a possible D gene is TRBD1 (5 bases). Germline V gene lookup returns CDR1 SGHRS and CDR2 YFSETQ. V was pared by 1 base and J by 1 base, with 11 bases between. CDR3 length: 15 residues. This chain's CDR3 is CASSLWGGKNTEAFF. The CDR3 region has the DNA TGCGCCAGCAGCTTGTGGGGGGGGAAGAACACTGAAGCTTTCTTT.